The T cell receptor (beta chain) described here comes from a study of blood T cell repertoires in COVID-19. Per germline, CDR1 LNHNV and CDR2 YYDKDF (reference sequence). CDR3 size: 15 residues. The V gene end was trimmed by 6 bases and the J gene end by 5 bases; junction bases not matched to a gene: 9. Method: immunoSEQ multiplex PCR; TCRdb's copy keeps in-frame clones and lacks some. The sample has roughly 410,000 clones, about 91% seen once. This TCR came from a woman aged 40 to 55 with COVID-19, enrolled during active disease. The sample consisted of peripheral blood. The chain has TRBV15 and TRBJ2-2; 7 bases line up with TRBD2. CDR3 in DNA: TGTGCCACCAGTCGCGGGGGAGGGAGGACCGGGGAGCTGTTTTTT. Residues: CATSRGGGRTGELFF.